This TCR beta chain was captured in a study of CD8+ T cells in alopecia areata. Study at large: The investigators scored severity in treated patients by the percentage of affected scalp area. General study points: In scalp, tofacitinib significantly decreased clonality and expanded CD8+ clones among the top 100. Clonality in lesional scalp, especially alopecia totalis/universalis, exceeded that of normal scalp.

The CDR3 is 16 amino acids. The V gene's germline CDR1 is MGHRA and CDR2 YSYEKL. Trimming pared 0 bases from V and 0 bases from J, leaving 9 bases between. Reverse transcribed after extraction, RNA yielded cDNA as the sequencing template. TCRdb's copy holds only in-frame clones and misses some; the assay was immunoSEQ multiplex PCR. Here the sample spans about 99,000 clones, about nine tenths being singletons. The treatment was: oral pan-JAK inhibitor, 5-10 mg twice daily. Worth noting for this clone: What it recognizes is unknown.

The sequencing here drew on CD8+ T cells sorted from blood, taken between weeks 30 and 35, from a patient treated with tofacitinib. This clonotype originated in a human donor with alopecia areata. V gene TRBV4-1 combines with J gene TRBJ2-1; TRBD1 might be the D (6 bases). The DNA for the CDR3 is TGCGCCAGCAGCCAAGATCCCAGGGGCTCCTACAATGAGCAGTTCTTC. Translation gives CASSQDPRGSYNEQFF.